These 30 T cell receptor beta chains came from one sample sequenced in a study of T cell responses to AZD1222 COVID-19 vaccine. Assay used: immunoSEQ multiplex PCR; TCRdb lists only in-frame clones, some missing. This repertoire shows 150,000 or so clones, 70% to 90% found once; its top ten account for around 8%. The material was peripheral blood, obtained on day 0 of AZD1222 vaccination. These receptors were collected from an adult in good health.

This chain links TRBV6-5 with TRBJ1-1; 7 bases map to TRBD1. Germline V gene lookup returns CDR1 MNHEY and CDR2 SVGAGI. The CDR3 is 16 residues long. With 0 bases clipped from V and 3 bases from J, the junction kept 7 bases outside the gene matches. As DNA, the CDR3 is TGTGCCAGCAGTTACTCGGGGACAGTGGGGTACACTGAAGCTTTCTTT. It specifies CASSYSGTVGYTEAFF.

The chain has TRBV2 and TRBJ2-5, with D perhaps assigned TRBD1 or TRBD2 (5 bases each). V gave up 6 bases and J gave up 4 bases, with 15 bases separating them. The CDR3 totals 14 residues. Germline CDR1 is SNHLY and CDR2 is FYNNEI. For the CDR3, the DNA is TGTGCCAGCAGGGACTCAGAGGGGCCAGAGACCCAGTACTTC. Translation gives CASRDSEGPETQYF.

The rearrangement uses TRBV5-1 and TRBJ1-1; maybe TRBD1 (6 bases). Germline-derived CDR1 and CDR2 are SGHRS and YFSETQ. Trimming removed 7 bases from V and 1 base from J, with 11 bases in between. The CDR3 covers 13 residues. CDR3 region: CASRTAANTEAFF. Written as DNA, the CDR3 is TGCGCCAGCCGGACAGCCGCGAACACTGAAGCTTTCTTT.

The CDR3 loop is CASSAGLSFWETQYF. CDR3 bases: TGTGCCAGCAGCGCGGGACTTAGTTTTTGGGAGACCCAGTACTTC. The gene calls are TRBV9 and TRBJ2-5, with D possibly being TRBD2 (6 bases). Trimming removed 3 bases from V and 5 bases from J, with 17 bases in between. Germline lookup yields CDR1 SGDLS and CDR2 YYNGEE. There are 15 residues in the CDR3. The full variable domain, completed using reference TRBV9 and TRBJ2-5, is DSGVTQTPKHLITATGQRVTLRCSPRSGDLSVYWYQQSLDQGLQFLIQYYNGEERAKGNILERFSAQQFPDLHSELNLSSLELGDSALYFCASSAGLSFWETQYFGPGTRLLVL.

This rearrangement joins TRBV6-5 to TRBJ1-3; D possibly corresponds to TRBD1 (6 bases). In germline, CDR1 is MNHEY, CDR2 SVGAGI. There are 16 residues in the CDR3. V lost 4 bases to trimming and J lost 2 bases, with 15 bases between them. The DNA of the CDR3 is TGTGCCAGCAGTTCCAACCACGGGACAACTGGAAACACCATATATTTT. Amino acid sequence: CASSSNHGTTGNTIYF.

The V and J genes are TRBV5-1 and TRBJ1-1; the D is unclear. V lost 1 base to trimming and J lost 2 bases, with 6 bases between them. CDR1 SGHRS and CDR2 YFSETQ come from the germline V gene. CDR3 length equals 13 residues. The CDR3 loop reads CASSLNSNTEAFF. The CDR3 region has the DNA TGCGCCAGCAGCTTGAACAGTAACACTGAAGCTTTCTTT.

The J gene is TRBJ1-4, the V gene TRBV15, with D uncertain. CDR1 and CDR2 from the germline V gene are LNHNV and YYDKDF (reference sequence). Trimming took off 1 base at V and 6 bases at J, with 3 bases between the two ends. The CDR3 extends over 12 amino acids. The CDR3 DNA follows: TGTGCCACCAGCAGAGGGTATGAAAAACTGTTTTTT. Translated, it gives CATSRGYEKLFF. Variable domain in full (rest from reference TRBV15 and TRBJ1-4): DAMVIQNPRYQVTQFGKPVTLSCSQTLNHNVMYWYQQKSSQAPKLLFHYYDKDFNNEADTPDNFQSRRPNTSFCFLDIRSPGLGDTAMYLCATSRGYEKLFFGSGTQLSVL.

V and J are TRBV7-6 and TRBJ2-1; TRBD2 aligns across 10 bases. The CDR3 consists of 16 residues. Losses at the gene ends were 1 base for V and 5 bases for J; bases not matched to a gene: 5. In germline, CDR1 is SGHVS, CDR2 FNYEAQ. The chain's CDR3 is CASSLGAGGQDNEQFF. The CDR3 DNA follows: TGTGCCAGCAGCTTAGGAGCGGGGGGGCAGGACAATGAGCAGTTCTTC.

The V call is TRBV14, the J call TRBJ2-1, with TRBD2 matching 7 bases. The V segment lost 5 bases and the J segment 12 bases; nucleotides outside the gene matches: 10. The CDR3 consists of 13 residues. CDR1 and CDR2 from the germline V gene are SGHDN and FVKESK. DNA of the CDR3: TGTGCCAGCAGCGGACCCGGGAGGACGTGGCAGTTCTTC. The encoded protein is CASSGPGRTWQFF.

The CDR3 DNA follows: TGTGCCAGCAGTGACCATAGCTCCTACAATGAGCAGTTCTTC. Translated: CASSDHSSYNEQFF. V gene TRBV6-6 combines with J gene TRBJ2-1, with unresolved D. Trimming took off 5 bases at V and 0 bases at J, with 8 bases between the two ends. Germline V gene lookup returns CDR1 MNHNY and CDR2 SVGAGI (reference sequence). The CDR3 is made up of 14 amino acids.

This chain joins TRBV5-1 and TRBJ2-7, with TRBD2 matching over 7 bases. The trim removed 0 bases at V and 3 bases at J, leaving 6 bases unmatched. CDR3 length equals 15 residues. Germline CDR1 reads SGHRS; CDR2 reads YFSETQ. Here the CDR3 reads CASSLAGTTHYEQYF. Written as DNA, the CDR3 is TGCGCCAGCAGCTTGGCCGGGACTACCCACTACGAGCAGTACTTC.

The gene calls are TRBV25-1 and TRBJ1-4, with a possible D match to TRBD1 (5 bases). The V gene's germline CDR1 is MGHDK and CDR2 SYGVNS. The CDR3 contains 16 residues. V was trimmed by 5 bases and J by 6 bases, leaving 19 bases between them. CDR3 in amino acids: CASSPPERGWDEKLFF. CDR3 DNA sequence: TGTGCCAGCAGTCCGCCCGAGAGGGGATGGGATGAAAAACTGTTTTTT.

The chain carries TRBV7-8 and TRBJ2-7; 12 nucleotides align to TRBD2. This CDR3 is built from 15 residues. From germline, CDR1 is SGHVS and CDR2 FQNEAQ. The J segment lost 7 bases and the V segment lost 2 bases, leaving 6 bases of the junction unmatched. The CDR3 reads CASSLKTSGRLEQYF. The CDR3 DNA reads TGTGCCAGCAGCTTAAAAACTAGCGGGAGGTTAGAGCAGTACTTC.

This clone was recorded only once. The rearrangement joins TRBV7-9 to TRBJ2-3; a weak D match, TRBD2 (5 bases). The ends were cut back, 1 base at V and 0 bases at J, with 11 bases in the middle. Looked up from germline, CDR1 is SEHNR and CDR2 is FQNEAQ (reference sequence). The CDR3 covers 16 residues. The CDR3 DNA is TGTGCCAGCAGCTTAGTTATCCTAGCCAGCACAGATACGCAGTATTTT. This sequence encodes CASSLVILASTDTQYF.

This clone was found once. This chain connects TRBV20-1 to TRBJ1-1; D gene ambiguous. The V and J ends lost 3 bases and 1 base respectively, with 9 bases between them. CDR3 length: 13 amino acids. The germline CDR1 and CDR2 sequences are DFQATT and SNEGSKA (reference sequence). CDR3 residues: CSASPTKNTEAFF. The CDR3 region has the DNA TGCAGTGCTAGTCCCACAAAGAACACTGAAGCTTTCTTT.

This CDR3 reads CASSLGGNYEQYF. The CDR3 coding sequence is TGTGCCAGCTCACTCGGAGGAAACTACGAGCAGTACTTC. V gene TRBV18 combines with J gene TRBJ2-7, with a weak D call TRBD2 (5 bases). Per germline, CDR1 KGHSH and CDR2 LQKENI. V lost 4 bases, J lost 3 bases, and 10 bases lay in between. This CDR3 has 13 residues.

This chain uses TRBV7-2 with TRBJ2-3; D call uncertain. This CDR3 contains 15 residues. Trimming took 1 base from V and 2 from J, leaving 10 bases between them. CDR1 and CDR2 (germline): SGHTA, FQGNSA. CDR3 DNA: TGTGCCAGCAGCTTAGTGTCCAGGAACACAGATACGCAGTATTTT. Protein sequence: CASSLVSRNTDTQYF.

This clone was detected once. The V gene is TRBV9, the J gene TRBJ1-6; a possible D gene is TRBD1 (5 bases). CDR3 length: 15 amino acids. Germline V gives CDR1 SGDLS, CDR2 YYNGEE. V was clipped by 3 bases and J by 9 bases, with 16 bases between them. This CDR3 reads CASSGQPTEGSPLHF. In DNA, the CDR3 is TGTGCCAGCAGCGGACAACCGACAGAGGGTTCACCCCTCCACTTT.

The rearrangement links TRBV4-2 to TRBJ2-5; the D is unclear. The CDR3 is made up of 11 amino acids. The germline gives CDR1 LGHNA, CDR2 YNFKEQ. Trimming cost V 4 bases and J 7 bases, with 7 bases left between them. The CDR3 coding sequence is TGTGCCAGCAGCCTCTCGGCGACCCAGTACTTC. Amino acid sequence: CASSLSATQYF.

The CDR3 DNA is TGTGCCTGGAGTGTCCTAGCGGGAGGGCACCAGACCCAGTACTTC. Translating gives CAWSVLAGGHQTQYF. The J gene is TRBJ2-5, the V gene TRBV30, with TRBD2 identical over 12 bases. CDR3 length: 15 residues. CDR1 is GTSNPN and CDR2 is SVGIG in the germline V gene (reference sequence). V was clipped by 0 bases and J by 6 bases; unmatched bases: 5.

This rearrangement joins TRBV19 to TRBJ2-7; no clear D. CDR1 and CDR2 from the germline V gene are LNHDA and SQIVND (reference sequence). This CDR3 has 12 amino acids. V was trimmed by 3 bases and J by 3 bases, leaving 6 bases between them. CDR3 DNA: TGTGCCAGTAGTATGCCCGACTACGAGCAGTACTTC. Amino acids: CASSMPDYEQYF.

V usage is TRBV25-1 and J usage is TRBJ2-4; D might be TRBD2 (5 bases). Germline V gene lookup returns CDR1 MGHDK and CDR2 SYGVNS. V was trimmed by 9 bases and J by 0 bases, leaving 9 bases between them. The CDR3 covers 13 residues. The DNA of the CDR3 is TGTGCCAGGAGGGCCCTAGCCAAAAACATTCAGTACTTC. This codes for CARRALAKNIQYF.

The rearrangement joins TRBV7-9 to TRBJ2-1; D gene ambiguous. Germline V CDR1 and CDR2: SEHNR, FQNEAQ (reference sequence). With 2 bases removed from V and 7 bases from J, the gap between germline ends came to 15 bases. The CDR3 extends over 15 amino acids. As DNA, the CDR3 is TGTGCCAGCAGCTTAAGGGAACGAGGCGAGAATGAGCAGTTCTTC. This encodes CASSLRERGENEQFF. Drawing the rest from reference TRBV7-9 and TRBJ2-1, the complete variable domain is DTGVSQNPRHKITKRGQNVTFRCDPISEHNRLYWYRQTLGQGPEFLTYFQNEAQLEKSRLLSDRFSAERPKGSFSTLEIQRTEQGDSAMYLCASSLRERGENEQFFGPGTRLTVL.

This chain links TRBV2 with TRBJ1-4; the D gene is possibly TRBD1 (5 bases). Germline V gene sequence: CDR1 SNHLY, CDR2 FYNNEI. The CDR3 covers 15 residues. Trimming removed 4 bases at V and 8 bases at J, with 17 bases between. CDR3 nucleotide sequence: TGTGCCAGCAGTGGTATATGGGGGGGAGGAGAAAAACTGTTTTTT. Its translation is CASSGIWGGGEKLFF.

The chain has TRBV6-5 and TRBJ2-7; TRBD1 matches 7 bases. Trimming at V came to 2 bases and at J to 3 bases, leaving 7 bases not matched to a gene. Germline CDR1 and CDR2: MNHEY and SVGAGI. The CDR3 is 15 residues long. The CDR3 region has the DNA TGTGCCAGCAGTTACGCCTACAGGGGTATCTACGAGCAGTACTTC. Translation: CASSYAYRGIYEQYF.

The chain is built from TRBV5-1 and TRBJ2-3; D gene ambiguous. V lost 2 bases to trimming and J lost 6 bases, with 13 bases between them. Germline V gene lookup returns CDR1 SGHRS and CDR2 YFSETQ. CDR3 length: 14 residues. DNA for the CDR3: TGCGCCAGCAGCTTAAAGGCTTTCGGGGATACGCAGTATTTT. Protein: CASSLKAFGDTQYF.

The chain recombines TRBV7-6 with TRBJ2-7; TRBD1 matches 7 bases. The CDR3 loop spans 12 amino acids. Germline V gene sequence: CDR1 SGHVS, CDR2 FNYEAQ. With 4 bases clipped from V and 7 bases from J, the junction kept 4 bases outside the gene matches. The CDR3 loop reads CASSSQGLEQYF. In nucleotides, the CDR3 is TGTGCCAGCAGCTCACAGGGGTTAGAGCAGTACTTC.

J is TRBJ2-7 and V is TRBV5-4, with 8 bases matching TRBD1. Trimming cost V 3 bases and J 2 bases; bases outside gene matches: 7. This CDR3 spans 15 amino acids. CDR1 SGHNT and CDR2 YYREEE come from the germline V gene (reference sequence). CDR3 coding DNA: TGTGCCAGCAGCTCCCGGACAGGGATCACCTACGAGCAGTACTTC. Protein product: CASSSRTGITYEQYF.

The J gene is TRBJ2-1, the V gene TRBV19, with 11 bases matching TRBD1. This CDR3 region has 15 residues. CDR1 is LNHDA and CDR2 is SQIVND in the germline V gene (reference sequence). V lost 3 bases and J lost 6; bases outside the gene matches: 4. The CDR3 nucleotides are TGTGCCAGTAGTATTGGCGGGACAGGGGGCAATGAGCAGTTCTTC. It translates to CASSIGGTGGNEQFF.

V is TRBV4-1 and J is TRBJ2-6; a possible D gene is TRBD1 (6 bases). This CDR3 has 16 amino acids. V lost 7 bases to trimming and J lost 1 base, with 14 bases between them. Per germline, CDR1 MGHRA and CDR2 YSYEKL. CDR3 region: CASKLLQGSGANVLTF. DNA of the CDR3: TGCGCCAGCAAACTACTACAGGGATCTGGGGCCAACGTCCTGACTTTC.